This T cell receptor (beta chain) was documented in a study of blood T cells in healthy people across ages. Study-level results: Expanded clonotype shifts may have been confounded, as the donors had an unknown CMV status. A strong correlation between TCR beta diversity and naive T cell percentage was seen.

To note about this clonotype: Its target is unknown.

Primers used in a second PCR of roughly 7 to 11 cycles were a sample-barcoded 5' primer and a J-beta primer mix. TCRdb fed the 5' RACE reads into MiXCR, producing one record per CDR3 protein. The sample comprises some 1 million distinct CDR3 sequences, around 43% of which are singletons, and around 18% rests with the top ten. The J segment lost 0 bases and the V segment lost 7 bases, leaving 5 bases of the junction unmatched. CDR1 is SQVTM and CDR2 is ANQGSEA in the germline V gene. The CDR3 is made up of 15 amino acids. The clonotype was recovered from a woman aged 60 to 75 in good health. Sequencing input: blood. The chain has TRBV29-1 and TRBJ2-1, with 11 bases lining up with TRBD2. The CDR3 protein is CSGGTSGSSYNEQFF. The DNA of the CDR3 is TGCAGCGGGGGGACTAGCGGAAGCTCCTACAATGAGCAGTTCTTC.